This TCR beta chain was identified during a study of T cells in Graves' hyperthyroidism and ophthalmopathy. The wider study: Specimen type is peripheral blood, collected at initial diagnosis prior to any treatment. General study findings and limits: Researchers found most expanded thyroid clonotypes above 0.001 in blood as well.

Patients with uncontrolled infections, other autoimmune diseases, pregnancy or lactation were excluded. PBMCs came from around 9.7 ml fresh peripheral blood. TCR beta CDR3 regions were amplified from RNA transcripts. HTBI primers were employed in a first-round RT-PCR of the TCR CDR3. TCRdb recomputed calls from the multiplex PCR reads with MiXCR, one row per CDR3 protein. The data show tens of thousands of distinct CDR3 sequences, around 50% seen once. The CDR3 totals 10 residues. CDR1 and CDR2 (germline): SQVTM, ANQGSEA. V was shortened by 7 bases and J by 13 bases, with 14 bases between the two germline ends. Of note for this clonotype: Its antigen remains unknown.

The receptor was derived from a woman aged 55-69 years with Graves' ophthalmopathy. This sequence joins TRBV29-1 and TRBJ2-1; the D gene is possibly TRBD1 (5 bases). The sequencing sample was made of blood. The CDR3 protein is CSGGHLAQFF. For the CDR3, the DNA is TGCAGCGGCGGACACCTTGCTCAGTTCTTC.